This entry lists 16 T cell receptor beta chains sequenced from one sample in a study of T cells in Graves' hyperthyroidism and ophthalmopathy. TCR beta CDR3 regions were amplified from RNA. First-round RT-PCR with HTBI primers amplified the TCR CDR3 region. TCRdb reprocessed the multiplex PCR reads via MiXCR and lists one record per CDR3 protein. The sample includes more than 300,000 distinct CDR3 sequences, about 15% of them seen just once. Sequenced material: blood. These receptors were collected from a woman younger than 45 with Graves' ophthalmopathy.

This clonotype was counted many times. V gene TRBV7-8 combines with J gene TRBJ1-2, with a possible D match to TRBD1 (5 bases). The CDR3 loop spans 12 amino acids. CDR1 and CDR2 (germline): SGHVS, FQNEAQ. V lost 3 bases and J lost 8, with 10 bases in between. CDR3 residues: CASSLVPGGYTF. CDR3 sequence (DNA): TGTGCCAGCAGCTTGGTACCAGGGGGCTACACCTTC.

This clonotype was detected many times. The CDR3 here is CASSLDGANTGELFF. For the CDR3, the DNA is TGTGCCAGCAGTTTAGACGGCGCGAACACCGGGGAGCTGTTTTTT. The chain recombines TRBV28 with TRBJ2-2, with D unclear. The CDR3 covers 15 residues. V dropped 2 bases and J dropped 0 bases, with 7 bases sitting between them. CDR1 and CDR2 from the germline V gene are MDHEN and SYDVKM. The full variable domain, with the rest looked up from reference TRBV28 and TRBJ2-2, is DVKVTQSSRYLVKRTGEKVFLECVQDMDHENMFWYRQDPGLGLRLIYFSYDVKMKEKGDIPEGYSVSREKKERFSLILESASTNQTSMYLCASSLDGANTGELFFGEGSRLTVL.

This sequence joins TRBV2 and TRBJ2-1; 7 nucleotides agree with TRBD2. Germline assignment: CDR1 SNHLY and CDR2 FYNNEI. The CDR3 length is 14 residues. V lost 3 bases, J lost 5 bases, and 4 bases stayed unmatched. The CDR3 bases are TGTGCCAGCAGTGACGCTAGCGGACACAATGAGCAGTTCTTC. Amino acid sequence: CASSDASGHNEQFF.

This clonotype was found many times. The V call is TRBV12-3 or TRBV12-4, the J call TRBJ2-5, with 10 nucleotides matching TRBD2. Unmatched junction bases numbered 5, after V lost 3 bases and J lost 1 base. The CDR3 is 16 amino acids. CDR3 amino acids: CASSFSAGGLQETQYF. The CDR3 nucleotides are TGTGCCAGCAGTTTCTCAGCGGGGGGGCTCCAAGAGACCCAGTACTTC.

V and J are TRBV25-1 and TRBJ1-5; 7 nucleotides align to TRBD1. The germline V gene has CDR1 MGHDK and CDR2 SYGVNS. The CDR3 totals 12 residues. J lost 16 bases, V lost 4 bases, and 10 bases had no gene match. CDR3 residues: CASSGPGTAFHF. CDR3 nucleotides: TGTGCCAGCAGTGGGCCCGGGACAGCTTTCCATTTT.

This clonotype was seen repeatedly, ten times or more. V usage is TRBV3-1 and J usage is TRBJ2-3; 8 bases map to TRBD1. Germline loops: CDR1 LGHDT, CDR2 YNNKEL (reference sequence). CDR3 length: 15 amino acids. After removal of 1 base from V and 3 bases from J, the junction contained 3 bases not matched to a gene. The CDR3: CASSQGQGRTDTQYF. The CDR3, as DNA: TGTGCCAGCAGCCAAGGACAGGGGAGGACAGATACGCAGTATTTT.

This clonotype was recorded many times. The rearrangement joins TRBV20-1 to TRBJ1-6, with TRBD1 identical over 9 bases. The trim removed 1 base at V and 9 bases at J, leaving 4 bases unmatched. The CDR3 has 14 residues. Looked up from germline, CDR1 is DFQATT and CDR2 is SNEGSKA (reference sequence). The CDR3 loop reads CSARGTGGSSPLHF. The CDR3 nucleotides read TGCAGTGCTAGAGGCACAGGGGGCAGTTCACCCCTCCACTTT.

The chain couples TRBV20-1 to TRBJ1-3; no clear D. The ends were cut back, 8 bases at V and 7 bases at J, with 12 bases in the middle. CDR1 is DFQATT and CDR2 is SNEGSKA in the germline V gene (reference sequence). This CDR3 contains 11 residues. As DNA, the CDR3 is TGCAGTAGTCCATCGGGGAACACCATATATTTT. Translating gives CSSPSGNTIYF.

The chain recombines TRBV4-2 with TRBJ1-1, with 10 bases fitting TRBD1. The V gene end was trimmed by 0 bases and the J gene end by 4 bases; junction bases not matched to a gene: 8. The CDR3 consists of 17 residues. The germline gives CDR1 LGHNA, CDR2 YNFKEQ. The CDR3, as DNA: TGTGCCAGCAGCCAAGATCTGGGGACAGGGGAATTCACTGAAGCTTTCTTT. It codes for CASSQDLGTGEFTEAFF.

There are many counts of this clonotype. The CDR3 loop reads CASSSRQGYEQYF. CDR3 bases: TGTGCCAGCAGCTCTCGACAGGGATACGAGCAGTACTTC. The V call is TRBV3-1, the J call TRBJ2-7; TRBD1 matches 7 bases. CDR3 length: 13 residues. CDR1 is LGHDT, CDR2 YNNKEL, per germline (reference sequence). Trimming took 5 bases from V and 4 from J; bases not matched to a gene: 5.

This clonotype was detected a few times. This rearrangement joins TRBV9 to TRBJ2-3; D possibly corresponds to TRBD2 (6 bases). V was trimmed by 3 bases and J by 1 base, leaving 15 bases between them. The CDR3 is 16 residues long. Germline V gives CDR1 SGDLS, CDR2 YYNGEE. The CDR3 sequence is CASSEDGRLRTDTQYF. CDR3 in DNA: TGTGCCAGCAGCGAGGACGGGAGACTACGCACAGATACGCAGTATTTT.

At least ten counts were recorded for this clonotype. This sequence joins TRBV7-8 and TRBJ2-4, with 9 positions matching TRBD2. CDR3 length equals 16 residues. Trimming cost V 1 base and J 6 bases; bases outside gene matches: 7. CDR1 SGHVS and CDR2 FQNEAQ come from the germline V gene. CDR3 amino acids: CASSLVERGDPNIQYF. The CDR3 DNA follows: TGTGCCAGCAGCTTAGTTGAGCGGGGGGACCCAAACATTCAGTACTTC.

The sample holds many counts of this clonotype. The chain joins TRBV3-1 to TRBJ2-7; unclear D gene. CDR1 and CDR2 (germline): LGHDT, YNNKEL (reference sequence). The length of the CDR3 is 12 residues. Trimming took 3 bases from V and 2 from J, leaving 5 bases between them. The CDR3 nucleotides read TGTGCCAGCAGCCACAATACCTACGAGCAGTACTTC. Translated, it gives CASSHNTYEQYF.

This rearrangement joins TRBV12-3 or TRBV12-4 to TRBJ1-1, with 9 bases that match TRBD1. This CDR3 comprises 15 residues. V lost 7 bases and J lost 2; bases outside the gene matches: 8. Here the CDR3 DNA reads TGTGCCAGCACCCCGGGACAGGGAGGAAACACTGAAGCTTTCTTT. Residues: CASTPGQGGNTEAFF.

The V gene is TRBV19, the J gene TRBJ2-1; 7 bases map to TRBD1. The germline V gene has CDR1 LNHDA and CDR2 SQIVND (reference sequence). Trimming at V came to 6 bases and at J to 8 bases, leaving 16 bases not matched to a gene. The CDR3 totals 16 residues. CDR3 loop: CASSNPGTETFDEQFF. The CDR3 DNA reads as TGTGCCAGTAGCAACCCCGGGACAGAGACTTTCGATGAGCAGTTCTTC.

J is TRBJ2-1 and V is TRBV19; perhaps D is TRBD1 or TRBD2 (6 bases each). Germline CDR1 LNHDA, CDR2 SQIVND (reference sequence). CDR3 length: 16 amino acids. V was cut by 7 bases and J by 3 bases, with 19 bases left in between. The DNA for the CDR3 is TGTGCCAGTACTCTCCGTCCCGGGGGCTACTACAATGAGCAGTTCTTC. This sequence encodes CASTLRPGGYYNEQFF.